This record looks at one T cell receptor beta chain sequence and its context. Antigen: not known. Primers included in the PCR were 60 Vbeta and 13 Jbeta primers. Repertoires were generated with immunoSEQ multiplex PCR, while TCRdb's copy carries only in-frame clones and drops some. Of roughly 190,000 clones in the sample, 85% to 90% were seen once. This sample is drawn from a study of cytomegalovirus exposure and HLA in healthy donors. On the study more broadly: Clustering assigned 81% of the roughly 380 genotyped donors to the Caucasian-associated ancestry cluster.

Study conclusions and caveats: Analysis performed later showed TCR beta chains linked to HLA being more clonally expanded than equally common others.

Sequences were obtained from PBMCs. The clonotype was recovered from a woman aged 18-35 years in good health and CMV-seronegative.

The DNA for the CDR3 is TGTGCCAGCAGCTCCGGGACAGGGGGCACTGAAGCTTTCTTT. Translating it yields CASSSGTGGTEAFF. V and J are TRBV7-9 and TRBJ1-1, with 11 bases lining up with TRBD1. This CDR3 region has 14 residues. The germline gives CDR1 SEHNR, CDR2 FQNEAQ (reference sequence). V dropped 4 bases and J dropped 4; count of bases not matched to a gene: 2.